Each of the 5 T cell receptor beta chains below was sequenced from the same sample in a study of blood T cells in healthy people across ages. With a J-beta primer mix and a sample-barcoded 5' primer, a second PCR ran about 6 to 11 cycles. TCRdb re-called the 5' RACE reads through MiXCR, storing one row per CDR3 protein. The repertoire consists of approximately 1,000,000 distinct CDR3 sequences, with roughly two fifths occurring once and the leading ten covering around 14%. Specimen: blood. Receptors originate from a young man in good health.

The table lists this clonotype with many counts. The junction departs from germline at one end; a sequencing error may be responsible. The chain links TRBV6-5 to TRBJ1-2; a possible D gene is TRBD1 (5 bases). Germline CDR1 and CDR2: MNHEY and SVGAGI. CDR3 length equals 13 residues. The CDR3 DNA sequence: TGTGCCAGCAGCTACTCGCAGGGTTCCGGCTACACCTTC. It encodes CASSYSQGSGYTF.

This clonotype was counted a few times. The chain's CDR3 is CASSQGVAATYEQYF. The CDR3 coding sequence is TGCGCCAGCAGCCAAGGTGTCGCAGCTACCTACGAGCAGTACTTC. The rearrangement uses TRBV4-3 and TRBJ2-7; D unresolved. CDR3 size: 15 residues. Germline CDR1 reads LGHNA; CDR2 reads YSLEER. V lost 1 base to trimming and J lost 2 bases, with 12 bases between them.

The CDR3 bases are TGTGCCAGCAGCGTGGGACAGGGAAGGCCTGAAGCTTTCTTT. Protein sequence: CASSVGQGRPEAFF. The chain is built from TRBV5-6 and TRBJ1-1, with 9 bases lining up with TRBD1. The CDR3 covers 14 residues. The V segment lost 4 bases and the J segment 6 bases; nucleotides outside the gene matches: 7. Per germline, CDR1 SGHDT and CDR2 YYEEEE.

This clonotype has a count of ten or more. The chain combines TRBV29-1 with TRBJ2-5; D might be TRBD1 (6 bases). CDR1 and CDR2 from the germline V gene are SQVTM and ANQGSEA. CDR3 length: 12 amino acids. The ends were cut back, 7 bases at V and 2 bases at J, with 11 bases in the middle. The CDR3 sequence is CSGTELQETQYF. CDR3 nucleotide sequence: TGCAGCGGGACAGAGTTGCAAGAGACCCAGTACTTC.

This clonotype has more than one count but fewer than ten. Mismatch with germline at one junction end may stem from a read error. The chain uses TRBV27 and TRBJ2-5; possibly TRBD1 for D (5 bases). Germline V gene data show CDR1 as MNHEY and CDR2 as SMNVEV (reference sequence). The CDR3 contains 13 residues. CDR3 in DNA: TGTGCCAACAGTTTTTCCAGGGAAGAGACCCAGTACTTC. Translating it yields CANSFSREETQYF.